The source of this TCR beta chain is a study of Graves' ophthalmopathy and Graves' hyperthyroidism. RNA transcripts yielded amplified TCR beta CDR3 regions. The workflow started with a first-round RT-PCR run with HTBI primers and then moved on to a second-round multiplex PCR. TCRdb re-analysed the multiplex PCR reads in MiXCR, keeping a single row per CDR3 protein. Seen here are about 220,000 distinct CDR3 sequences, under 25% observed once, and the top ten hold around 45%. CDR1 is SGHRS, CDR2 YFSETQ, per germline. This CDR3 comprises 16 residues. Trimming pared 4 bases from V and 2 bases from J, leaving 13 bases between.

The receptor comes from a woman aged 45-65 years with Graves' ophthalmopathy. The rearrangement uses TRBV5-1 and TRBJ2-6; D is perhaps TRBD2 (5 bases). Sequenced input: peripheral blood. CDR3 in DNA: TGCGCCAGCAGCGCTACCCGGGATACTGGGGCCAACGTCCTGACTTTC. As protein: CASSATRDTGANVLTF.